This T cell receptor beta chain emerged from a study of cytomegalovirus exposure and HLA in healthy donors. Study results and limitations: A few chains tied to CMV proved CMV antigen-specific in vitro.

Regarding this clone: Its antigen is still unknown.

PCR primers comprised 60 Vbeta and 13 Jbeta primers. Here immunoSEQ multiplex PCR was the method, and the copy in TCRdb shows in-frame clones only, minus some. The table shows 150,000 or so clones, with roughly 79% occurring only once. With 4 bases removed from V and 8 bases from J, the gap between germline ends came to 11 bases. Germline CDR1 is MGHRA and CDR2 is YSYEKL. This CDR3 comprises 13 residues. The chain combines TRBV4-1 with TRBJ1-4; tentatively, D is TRBD1 (5 bases). What was sequenced was PBMCs. This receptor was taken from a man aged 45-65 years in good health and CMV-seropositive. CDR3 sequence: CASSRRAVEKLFF. The CDR3 nucleotides read TGCGCCAGCAGCCGCAGGGCGGTGGAAAAACTGTTTTTT.